This TCR beta chain appears in the sequencing data of a study of vaccination effects on CD4 cells after COVID-19. Study-level background: Post-vaccine sampling occurred a median 72 days after the second dose.

TCRdb's table, derived via immunoSEQ multiplex PCR, lists solely in-frame clones and lacks some. In the table there are 50,000 to 65,000 clones, 73% of which are singletons. This clone was counted only a few times. The antigen remains undetermined. Sequence at one end of the junction differs from germline and may be a read error. Regarding the study as a whole: Marked clonal contraction was seen late after vaccination (in both infection- and vaccine-induced clones).

Under the ViraFEST assay, PBMC were stimulated with viral peptide pools so that antigen-specific CD4+ T cells expanded. Sequencing was performed afterwards. Subsequent to 10 days of culture, CD4+ T cells were isolated. Participants each got two BNT162b2 or mRNA-1273 vaccine doses. Supplemented with 8.5 to 10 IU/ml IL-2 and roughly 10 ug/ml peptides, a few million PBMC per well were kept in culture. Germline CDR1 reads MNHEY; CDR2 reads SVGAGI. The CDR3 consists of 11 residues. The sample here was CD4+ T cells from PBMCs cultured with HCoV-229E spike peptides, taken after COVID-19 vaccination. J is TRBJ2-5 and V is TRBV6-5; D gene uncertain. This sequence originates from a human donor who received a COVID-19 vaccine. The chain's CDR3 is CASRNVETHYF. Written as DNA, the CDR3 is TGTGCCAGCAGAAACGTGGAGACCCACTACTTC.